This T cell receptor beta chain is drawn from a study of CD8 T cells in Susac syndrome. Reverse transcription used about 0.45 to 1 ug RNA and random hexamers. TCRdb recomputed calls from the immunoSEQ multiplex PCR reads with MiXCR, one row per CDR3 protein. The repertoire holds some 100,000 distinct CDR3 sequences, with roughly 91% as singletons. The CDR3 spans 18 residues. V lost 0 bases and J lost 2, with 17 bases in between. CDR1 and CDR2 from the germline V gene are SEHNR and FQNEAQ (reference sequence). Sequencing of TCR beta was undertaken in CD8+ and CD4+ T cells derived from blood. The CD8+ and CD4+ T cells were isolated magnetically using a negative isolation approach, whereas the TEMRA cells were enriched by FACS.

The sequence came from a human donor in good health. This sequence joins TRBV7-9 and TRBJ1-5; a weak D match, TRBD1 (6 bases). Specimen: CD4+ T cells from PBMCs. CDR3 coding DNA: TGTGCCAGCAGCTTAGCCTCAGGGAGGGGGTCTGGCAATCAGCCCCAGCATTTT. As protein: CASSLASGRGSGNQPQHF.